One and the same sample provided the 29 T cell receptor beta chains below, sequenced in a study of blood T cells in healthy people across ages. With a J-beta primer mix and a sample-barcoded 5' primer, a second PCR ran about 7 to 12 cycles. TCRdb re-derived calls from the 5' RACE reads in MiXCR, one entry per CDR3 protein. The repertoire holds about 1.5 million distinct CDR3 sequences, approximately 43% seen once, with less than 5% in the top ten. Sequenced sample: blood. These receptors all stem from a woman under 30 in good health.

Concerning this clonotype: At one end, the junction sequence differs from germline, possibly due to a read error. J is TRBJ2-3 and V is TRBV7-7, with D possibly matching TRBD2 (6 bases). The CDR3 totals 15 residues. Germline CDR1 and CDR2: SSHAT and FNYEAQ (reference sequence). The CDR3: CASSIRAGRTDTQYF. CDR3 coding DNA: TGTGCTAGCAGCATAAGGGCAGGGAGGACAGATACGCAGTATTTT.

The chain is built from TRBV4-1 and TRBJ2-1; TRBD2 agrees at 7 bases. This CDR3 comprises 15 residues. Trimming at V came to 4 bases and at J to 3 bases, leaving 6 bases not matched to a gene. Per the germline V gene, CDR1 is MGHRA and CDR2 is YSYEKL. The CDR3 nucleotides read TGCGCCAGCAGCCCTGGGGCTAGCGGCTACAATGAGCAGTTCTTC. As protein: CASSPGASGYNEQFF.

This clonotype has only a few counts. The chain recombines TRBV7-8 with TRBJ1-5, with a possible D match to TRBD1 (6 bases). The CDR3 totals 15 residues. Between the trimmed V and J ends, which lost 5 bases and 2 bases, there was a span of 13 bases. Germline V CDR1 and CDR2: SGHVS, FQNEAQ. DNA of the CDR3: TGTGCCAGCAGCCTTACAGGGATCGGCAATCAGCCCCAGCATTTT. Translating it yields CASSLTGIGNQPQHF.

This clonotype has just a few counts. This chain uses TRBV12-3 or TRBV12-4 with TRBJ2-7, with a weak D call TRBD2 (5 bases). V was trimmed by 8 bases and J by 0 bases, leaving 11 bases between them. The CDR3 totals 13 residues. CDR3 sequence: CASRGSSSYEQYF. CDR3 sequence (DNA): TGTGCCAGCCGAGGGAGTTCCTCCTACGAGCAGTACTTC.

The chain is built from TRBV10-2 and TRBJ2-5, with TRBD1 as a possible D gene (6 bases). The V gene lost 10 bases and the J gene lost 11 bases, with 26 bases spanning the gap. From germline, CDR1 is WSHSY and CDR2 SAAADI. This CDR3 is 14 amino acids long. This CDR3 reads CATRGTGQTNEQYF. In nucleotides, the CDR3 is TGCGCCACCAGGGGCACAGGTCAAACTAATGAGCAGTACTTC.

This clonotype was picked up a small number of times. The chain couples TRBV28 to TRBJ2-3; D is undetermined. Germline V gene sequence: CDR1 MDHEN, CDR2 SYDVKM. The length of the CDR3 is 13 residues. The V and J ends lost 11 bases and 2 bases respectively, with 14 bases between them. For the CDR3, the DNA is TGTGCCGGTCGGGCTCCTGACACAGATACGCAGTATTTT. It encodes CAGRAPDTDTQYF.

V and J are TRBV2 and TRBJ2-2; 7 positions agree with TRBD2. This CDR3 has 14 amino acids. Unmatched junction bases numbered 3, after V lost 8 bases and J lost 0 bases. CDR1 and CDR2 from the germline V gene are SNHLY and FYNNEI. This chain's CDR3 is CASPRGANTGELFF. The CDR3 region has the DNA TGTGCCAGCCCTCGGGGGGCGAACACCGGGGAGCTGTTTTTT.

The chain links TRBV4-1 to TRBJ1-5, with a tentative D call TRBD1 (5 bases). This CDR3 is 15 amino acids long. V lost 4 bases, J lost 7 bases, and 17 bases lay in between. The V gene's germline CDR1 is MGHRA and CDR2 YSYEKL. The CDR3 loop is CASSRIAGGGQPQHF. The CDR3 bases are TGCGCCAGCAGCCGTATCGCGGGGGGTGGGCAGCCCCAGCATTTT.

This clonotype occurred a few times. The chain carries TRBV20-1 and TRBJ2-7, with D perhaps assigned TRBD1 or TRBD2 (5 bases each). Trimming removed 1 base from V and 0 bases from J, with 13 bases in between. The CDR3 runs 15 residues. Per the germline V gene, CDR1 is DFQATT and CDR2 is SNEGSKA (reference sequence). The CDR3 sequence is CSARASEGISYEQYF. CDR3 nucleotides: TGCAGTGCTAGAGCAAGTGAGGGGATCTCCTACGAGCAGTACTTC.

The rearrangement uses TRBV20-1 and TRBJ2-7, with 9 bases fitting TRBD2. V trimming: 8 bases; J trimming: 0 bases; junction bases outside the gene matches: 11. Germline V gene lookup returns CDR1 DFQATT and CDR2 SNEGSKA (reference sequence). The CDR3 covers 15 residues. In nucleotides, the CDR3 is TGCAGTACTATCCAGCGGGAGGAATACTCCTACGAGCAGTACTTC. This translates into CSTIQREEYSYEQYF.

The V and J genes are TRBV28 and TRBJ2-2; a weak D match, TRBD1 (5 bases). The CDR3 has 14 residues. The V end was cut by 5 bases, the J end by 5 bases, with 12 bases between. Germline assignment: CDR1 MDHEN and CDR2 SYDVKM. Written as DNA, the CDR3 is TGTGCCAGCAGTGGACACTTGGGGACCGGGGAGCTGTTTTTT. Translation: CASSGHLGTGELFF.

The CDR3 DNA reads TGTGCCAGCAGCTGGGACGCCCCAGATACGCAGTATTTT. It specifies CASSWDAPDTQYF. V gene TRBV12-3 or TRBV12-4 combines with J gene TRBJ2-3; D might be TRBD1 or TRBD2, each matching 5 bases. CDR3 length: 13 amino acids. V was cut by 6 bases and J by 4 bases, with 11 bases left in between.

This clonotype was observed a few times. This chain uses TRBV4-1 with TRBJ2-7; D is unclear. Trimming stripped 1 base from V and 7 bases from J, with 14 bases between. CDR1 is MGHRA, CDR2 YSYEKL, per germline. This CDR3 has 14 residues. CDR3 in DNA: TGCGCCAGCAGCCAAGTATTGGGCCCGCCTGAGCAGTACTTC. It yields the protein CASSQVLGPPEQYF.

The J gene is TRBJ2-5, the V gene TRBV7-2, with D possibly being TRBD2 (6 bases). Trimming stripped 4 bases from V and 11 bases from J, with 23 bases between. Germline-derived CDR1 and CDR2 are SGHTA and FQGNSA. This CDR3 has 15 residues. The chain's CDR3 is CASSYGGPGYNEQYF. CDR3 nucleotide sequence: TGTGCCAGCAGCTACGGAGGGCCGGGATACAATGAGCAGTACTTC.

The chain has TRBV18 and TRBJ2-7; a weak D match, TRBD2 (5 bases). Germline assignment: CDR1 KGHSH and CDR2 LQKENI. V was shortened by 0 bases and J by 6 bases, with 9 bases between the two germline ends. There are 13 residues in the CDR3. CDR3 sequence (DNA): TGTGCCAGCTCACCACCGGCTAGCCTCGAGCAGTACTTC. Protein: CASSPPASLEQYF.

This clonotype has a handful of counts. The chain carries TRBV2 and TRBJ2-1; 7 positions agree with TRBD2. The V segment lost 5 bases and the J segment 7 bases; nucleotides outside the gene matches: 11. Germline V lookup: CDR1 SNHLY, CDR2 FYNNEI. The CDR3 runs to 15 residues. The CDR3 DNA sequence: TGTGCCAGCAGTTTGGAGGCGGGAGTTCGAAATGAGCAGTTCTTC. It specifies CASSLEAGVRNEQFF.

This clonotype was observed once. One end of the junction varies from germline; a read error may be responsible. The chain recombines TRBV6-2 or TRBV6-3 with TRBJ1-2, with 9 bases matching TRBD1. Germline values: CDR1 MNHEY, CDR2 SVGEGT. This CDR3 is built from 17 residues. The CDR3, as DNA: TGTGTCAGCAGTTATTCGTCACGGACAGGGGACTACTATGGCTACACCTTC. Encoded protein: CVSSYSSRTGDYYGYTF.

The V and J genes are TRBV9 and TRBJ2-5; 8 bases are shared with TRBD2. This CDR3 contains 13 residues. The trim removed 4 bases at V and 11 bases at J, leaving 10 bases unmatched. CDR1 is SGDLS and CDR2 is YYNGEE in the germline V gene. The CDR3 spells CASSQAVAGLQYF. CDR3 nucleotides: TGTGCCAGCAGCCAGGCTGTAGCGGGATTACAGTACTTC. Using reference TRBV9 and TRBJ2-5 for the parts outside the CDR3, the full variable domain is DSGVTQTPKHLITATGQRVTLRCSPRSGDLSVYWYQQSLDQGLQFLIQYYNGEERAKGNILERFSAQQFPDLHSELNLSSLELGDSALYFCASSQAVAGLQYFGPGTRLLVL.

The rearrangement links TRBV5-1 to TRBJ1-1, with TRBD1 matching over 7 bases. The CDR3 length is 15 residues. The ends lost 4 bases at V and 0 bases at J; junction bases unmatched: 6. Germline V CDR1 and CDR2: SGHRS, YFSETQ. CDR3 region: CASSHRDSLNTEAFF. DNA for the CDR3: TGCGCCAGCAGCCACCGGGACAGTTTGAACACTGAAGCTTTCTTT.

In regard to this clonotype: The junction and the germline gene differ at one end; a read error may be behind it. The chain is built from TRBV29-1 and TRBJ1-2, with D unclear. CDR3 size: 13 residues. Germline V gives CDR1 SQVTM, CDR2 ANQGSEA. The CDR3 sequence: CSVEDNLGYGCTF. DNA of the CDR3: TGCAGCGTTGAAGACAACTTGGGCTATGGCTGCACCTTC. The full variable domain, with the rest looked up from reference TRBV29-1 and TRBJ1-2, is SAVISQKPSRDICQRGTSLTIQCQVDSQVTMMFWYRQQPGQSLTLIATANQGSEATYESGFVIDKFPISRPNLTFSTLTVSNMSPEDSSIYLCSVEDNLGYGCTFGSGTRLTVV.

This chain links TRBV30 with TRBJ1-2, with TRBD1 identical over 9 bases. Germline CDR1 GTSNPN, CDR2 SVGIG (reference sequence). V lost 0 bases to trimming and J lost 8 bases; unmatched junction nucleotides: 4. This CDR3 contains 13 residues. The CDR3 is CAWSVRQGGGYTF. CDR3 bases: TGTGCCTGGAGTGTCCGACAGGGGGGAGGCTACACCTTC.

The CDR3 DNA sequence: TGTGCCAGCAGCCCCCGCCGGGACAGGGTATTCAGCGAGCAGTACTTC. Protein product: CASSPRRDRVFSEQYF. V is TRBV7-6 and J is TRBJ2-5; the match to TRBD1 covers 9 bases. The J call may be wrong; the DNA end is better matched by TRBJ2-7. Germline assignment: CDR1 SGHVS and CDR2 FNYEAQ. The CDR3 is made up of 16 amino acids.

The chain uses TRBV12-3 or TRBV12-4 and TRBJ2-3; D is possibly TRBD1 (5 bases). The V end lost 6 bases, the J end lost 5 bases, and 9 bases lay between the germline ends. CDR3 length: 12 residues. The CDR3 region has the DNA TGTGCCAGCAGGACTCAGGGAGATACGCAGTATTTT. Its translation is CASRTQGDTQYF.

V usage is TRBV18 and J usage is TRBJ2-1; D is unresolved. The CDR3 is 13 residues long. Germline CDR1 and CDR2: KGHSH and LQKENI. The germline V and J ends were trimmed by 1 base and 6 bases, with 7 bases remaining between them. CDR3 coding DNA: TGTGCCAGCTCACCACGCTTTATCAATGAGCAGTTCTTC. As protein: CASSPRFINEQFF.

J is TRBJ2-2 and V is TRBV4-3; 9 bases match TRBD1. CDR1 is LGHNA, CDR2 YSLEER, per germline. The CDR3 has 18 residues. The junction had 8 bases not matched to a gene; V was cut back by 3 bases and J by 0 bases. CDR3 bases: TGCGCCAGCAGCCAGGGAAACAGGGGGCAAGCGAACACCGGGGAGCTGTTTTTT. Translation gives CASSQGNRGQANTGELFF.

This clonotype showed up just a few times. This rearrangement joins TRBV6-6 to TRBJ2-7; a weak D match, TRBD2 (6 bases). This CDR3 is built from 12 residues. CDR1 is MNHNY, CDR2 SVGAGI, per germline (reference sequence). V was clipped by 5 bases and J by 6 bases, with 11 bases between them. This CDR3 is CASSAGPSEQYF. In DNA, the CDR3 is TGTGCCAGCAGTGCGGGACCGTCCGAGCAGTACTTC.

This clonotype came up many times. V gene TRBV28 combines with J gene TRBJ2-6, with D hard to call. CDR1 is MDHEN, CDR2 SYDVKM, per germline. The CDR3 is made up of 15 amino acids. With 5 bases removed from V and 2 bases from J, the gap between germline ends came to 10 bases. In DNA, the CDR3 is TGTGCCAGCAGTATCCGCGGTCCTGGGGCCAACGTCCTGACTTTC. This codes for CASSIRGPGANVLTF.

This clonotype has only a few counts. V gene TRBV4-1 combines with J gene TRBJ2-7, with 7 bases aligning to TRBD2. The CDR3 totals 15 residues. From germline, CDR1 is MGHRA and CDR2 YSYEKL. J gave up 4 bases and V 1 base, and 7 bases lay outside the gene matches. CDR3 DNA sequence: TGCGCCAGCAGCCAAGTCGGGAGGAGGCTTTACGAGCAGTACTTC. Translation: CASSQVGRRLYEQYF.

The chain combines TRBV20-1 with TRBJ1-4; D is perhaps TRBD1 (6 bases). The V gene lost 3 bases and the J gene lost 4 bases, with 15 bases spanning the gap. CDR3 length: 15 amino acids. The germline gives CDR1 DFQATT, CDR2 SNEGSKA (reference sequence). CDR3: CSASDPRGDNEKLFF. The DNA for the CDR3 is TGCAGTGCTAGCGACCCCAGGGGTGATAATGAAAAACTGTTTTTT.